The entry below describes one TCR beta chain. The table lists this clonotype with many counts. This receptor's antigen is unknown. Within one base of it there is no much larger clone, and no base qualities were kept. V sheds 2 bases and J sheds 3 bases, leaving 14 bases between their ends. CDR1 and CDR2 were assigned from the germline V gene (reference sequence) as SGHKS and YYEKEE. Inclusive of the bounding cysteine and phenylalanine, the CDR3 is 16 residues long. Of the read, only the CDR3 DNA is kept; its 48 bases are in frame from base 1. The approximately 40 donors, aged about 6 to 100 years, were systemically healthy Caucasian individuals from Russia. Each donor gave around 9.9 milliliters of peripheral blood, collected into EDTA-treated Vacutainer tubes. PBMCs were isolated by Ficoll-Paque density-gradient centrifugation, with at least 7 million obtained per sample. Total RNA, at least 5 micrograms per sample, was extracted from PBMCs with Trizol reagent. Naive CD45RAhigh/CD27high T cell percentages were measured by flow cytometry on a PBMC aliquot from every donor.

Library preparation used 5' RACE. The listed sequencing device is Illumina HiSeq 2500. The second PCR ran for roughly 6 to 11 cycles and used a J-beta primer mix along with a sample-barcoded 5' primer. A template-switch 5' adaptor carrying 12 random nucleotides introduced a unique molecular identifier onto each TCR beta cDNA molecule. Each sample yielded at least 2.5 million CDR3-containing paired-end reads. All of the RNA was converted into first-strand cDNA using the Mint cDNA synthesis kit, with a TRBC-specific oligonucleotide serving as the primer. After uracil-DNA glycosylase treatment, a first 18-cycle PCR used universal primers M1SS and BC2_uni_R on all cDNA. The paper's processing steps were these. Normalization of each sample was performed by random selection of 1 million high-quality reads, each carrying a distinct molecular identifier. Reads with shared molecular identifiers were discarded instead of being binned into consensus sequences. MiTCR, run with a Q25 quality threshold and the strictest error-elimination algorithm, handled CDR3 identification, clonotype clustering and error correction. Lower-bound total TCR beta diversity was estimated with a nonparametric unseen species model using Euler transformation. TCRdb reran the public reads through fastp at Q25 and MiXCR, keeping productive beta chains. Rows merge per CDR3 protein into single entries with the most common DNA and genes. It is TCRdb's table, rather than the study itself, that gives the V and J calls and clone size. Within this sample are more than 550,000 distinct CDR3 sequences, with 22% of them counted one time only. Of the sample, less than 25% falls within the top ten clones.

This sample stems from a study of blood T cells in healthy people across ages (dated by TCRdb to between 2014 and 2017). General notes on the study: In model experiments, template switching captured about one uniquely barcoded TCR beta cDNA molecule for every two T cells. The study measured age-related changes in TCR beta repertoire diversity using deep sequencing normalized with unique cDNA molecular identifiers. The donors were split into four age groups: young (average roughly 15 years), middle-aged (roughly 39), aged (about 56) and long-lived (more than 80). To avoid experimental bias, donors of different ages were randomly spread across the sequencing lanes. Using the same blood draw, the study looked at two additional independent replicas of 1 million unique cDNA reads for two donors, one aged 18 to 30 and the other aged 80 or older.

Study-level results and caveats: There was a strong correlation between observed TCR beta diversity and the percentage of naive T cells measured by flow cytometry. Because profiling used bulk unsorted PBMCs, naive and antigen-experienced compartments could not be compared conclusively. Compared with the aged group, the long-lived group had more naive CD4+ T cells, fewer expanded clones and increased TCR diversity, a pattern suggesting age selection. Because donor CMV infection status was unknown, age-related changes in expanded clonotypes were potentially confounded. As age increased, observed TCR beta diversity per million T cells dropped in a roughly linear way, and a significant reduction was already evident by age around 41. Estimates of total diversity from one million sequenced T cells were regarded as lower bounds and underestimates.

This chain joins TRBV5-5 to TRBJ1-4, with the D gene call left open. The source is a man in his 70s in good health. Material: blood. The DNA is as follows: TGTGCCAGCAGCTTCTCCCTTATTGGGTCTAATGAAAAACTGTTTTTT. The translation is CASSFSLIGSNEKLFF.